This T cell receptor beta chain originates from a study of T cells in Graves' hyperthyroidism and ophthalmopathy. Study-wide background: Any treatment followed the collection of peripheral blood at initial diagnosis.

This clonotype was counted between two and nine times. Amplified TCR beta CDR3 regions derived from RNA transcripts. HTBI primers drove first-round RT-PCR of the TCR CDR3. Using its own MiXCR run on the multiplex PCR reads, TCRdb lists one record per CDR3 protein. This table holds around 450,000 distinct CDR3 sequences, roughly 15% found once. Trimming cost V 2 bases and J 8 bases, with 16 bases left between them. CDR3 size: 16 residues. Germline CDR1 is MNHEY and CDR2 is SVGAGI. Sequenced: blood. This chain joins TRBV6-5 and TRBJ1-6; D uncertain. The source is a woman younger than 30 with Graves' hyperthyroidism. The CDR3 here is CASSYQPAGRDSPLHF. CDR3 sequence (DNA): TGTGCCAGCAGTTACCAACCCGCCGGGAGGGATTCACCCCTCCACTTT.